Shown below are 15 T cell receptor beta chains from a single sample sequenced in a study of T cell repertoires in Merkel cell carcinoma. Clones were read by immunoSEQ multiplex PCR, and TCRdb kept only the in-frame ones, dropping some. The sample holds more than 12,000 clones, about four fifths seen once. The sample taken for sequencing was tumor tissue. These receptor sequences come from an adult with Merkel cell carcinoma.

This chain uses TRBV29-1 with TRBJ2-1, with 9 bases identical to TRBD2. Germline V gene data show CDR1 as SQVTM and CDR2 as ANQGSEA. The CDR3 loop spans 14 amino acids. The junction had 8 bases not matched to a gene; V was cut back by 4 bases and J by 7 bases. DNA for the CDR3: TGCAGCGTTGCGGCGGGAGGGCCGGGGAATGAGCAGTTCTTC. Residues: CSVAAGGPGNEQFF.

A few counts support this clone. V and J are TRBV10-3 and TRBJ1-5; 7 bases are a match to TRBD1. The germline V gene encodes CDR1 ENHRY and CDR2 SYGVKD. CDR3 length: 13 residues. The J segment lost 1 base and the V segment lost 10 bases, leaving 4 bases of the junction unmatched. The CDR3 DNA follows: TGTGCCACCGCAGGGGGGAGCAATCAGCCCCAGCATTTT. Protein: CATAGGSNQPQHF.

The chain uses TRBV10-3 and TRBJ2-2; 7 positions agree with TRBD1. Trimming at V came to 2 bases and at J to 6 bases, leaving 9 bases not matched to a gene. CDR1 is ENHRY and CDR2 is SYGVKD in the germline V gene. The CDR3 extends over 16 amino acids. The CDR3: CAISERSGQMAGELFF. The CDR3 bases are TGTGCCATCAGTGAGCGGTCGGGACAGATGGCCGGGGAGCTGTTTTTT.

The V gene is TRBV28, the J gene TRBJ2-5; weak D call: TRBD1 (6 bases). Trimming cost V 1 base and J 13 bases, with 16 bases left between them. Looked up from germline, CDR1 is MDHEN and CDR2 is SYDVKM. This CDR3 contains 13 residues. The CDR3 protein is CASSLLGGRQRYF. CDR3 bases: TGTGCCAGCAGTTTATTAGGGGGAAGACAGCGGTACTTC. The variable domain in full, completed from reference TRBV28 and TRBJ2-5, reads DVKVTQSSRYLVKRTGEKVFLECVQDMDHENMFWYRQDPGLGLRLIYFSYDVKMKEKGDIPEGYSVSREKKERFSLILESASTNQTSMYLCASSLLGGRQRYFGPGTRLLVL.

This clone showed up just once. The chain employs TRBV29-1 and TRBJ1-1; D remains unclear. The CDR3 runs to 12 residues. CDR1 is SQVTM, CDR2 ANQGSEA, per germline. V gave up 2 bases and J gave up 3 bases, with 7 bases separating them. The CDR3: CSVEKGDTEAFF. CDR3 bases: TGCAGCGTTGAAAAGGGAGACACTGAAGCTTTCTTT.

By share, this clone counts as medium-sized. The rearrangement links TRBV10-3 to TRBJ2-2, with TRBD1 as a possible D gene (6 bases). The CDR3 consists of 16 residues. V was cut by 11 bases and J by 2 bases, with 21 bases left in between. Germline V gene sequence: CDR1 ENHRY, CDR2 SYGVKD. Here the CDR3 reads CASSPVPGHNTGELFF. The DNA of the CDR3 is TGTGCCTCTTCCCCCGTCCCGGGACATAACACCGGGGAGCTGTTTTTT.

The rearrangement links TRBV5-4 to TRBJ2-5; unclear D gene. Germline V gene sequence: CDR1 SGHNT, CDR2 YYREEE (reference sequence). V lost 3 bases, J lost 1 base, and 1 base lay in between. The CDR3 has 11 residues. The DNA for the CDR3 is TGTGCCAGCAGCTCCCAAGAGACCCAGTACTTC. As protein: CASSSQETQYF.

This clone has just one count. J is TRBJ2-2 and V is TRBV4-3, with D hard to call. The CDR3 length is 13 residues. In germline, CDR1 is LGHNA, CDR2 YSLEER. Trimming removed 1 base from V and 7 bases from J, with 7 bases in between. CDR3 DNA sequence: TGCGCCAGCAGCCAAGGGTTTGGCGGGGAGCTGTTTTTT. Translating gives CASSQGFGGELFF.

The rearrangement links TRBV9 to TRBJ2-4; tentative D call: TRBD1 (7 bases). This CDR3 region has 17 residues. Trimming stripped 2 bases from V and 0 bases from J, with 15 bases between. In germline, CDR1 is SGDLS, CDR2 YYNGEE. The CDR3 DNA reads as TGTGCCAGCAGCGTTGGAGGGGACAGAGTAGCCAAAAACATTCAGTACTTC. Encoded protein: CASSVGGDRVAKNIQYF.

The J gene is TRBJ1-1, the V gene TRBV5-6; D gene ambiguous. Between the trimmed V and J ends, which lost 4 bases and 2 bases, there was a span of 9 bases. CDR3 length equals 13 residues. CDR1 is SGHDT and CDR2 is YYEEEE in the germline V gene. The CDR3 sequence is CASSENYNTEAFF. The CDR3 bases are TGTGCCAGCAGCGAGAACTACAACACTGAAGCTTTCTTT.

This chain joins TRBV9 and TRBJ2-7, with 13 bases lining up with TRBD2. V was clipped by 0 bases and J by 6 bases; unmatched bases: 9. Looked up from germline, CDR1 is SGDLS and CDR2 is YYNGEE. The CDR3 sequence is 17 residues long. The CDR3 DNA reads TGTGCCAGCAGCGTAGCCCCCCAAACTAGCGGGAGGGGCGAGCAGTACTTC. This sequence encodes CASSVAPQTSGRGEQYF.

The V call is TRBV7-9, the J call TRBJ2-1; TRBD1 agrees at 8 bases. The CDR3 length is 15 residues. V lost 3 bases to trimming and J lost 5 bases; unmatched junction nucleotides: 6. Germline assignment: CDR1 SEHNR and CDR2 FQNEAQ (reference sequence). The CDR3 loop is CASSLTGVFNNEQFF. In DNA form, the CDR3 reads TGTGCCAGCAGCTTGACAGGGGTTTTCAACAATGAGCAGTTCTTC.

This clone was picked up a small number of times. V usage is TRBV7-3 and J usage is TRBJ1-3; D possibly corresponds to TRBD1 (5 bases). CDR3 length equals 16 residues. CDR1 is SGHTA and CDR2 is FQGTGA in the germline V gene. Deletions cut 0 bases from V and 1 base from J, with 10 bases between. CDR3 nucleotides: TGTGCCAGCAGCTTAACCTTGACAGTTTCTGGAAACACCATATATTTT. It is translated as CASSLTLTVSGNTIYF. Together with reference TRBV7-3 and TRBJ1-3, the CDR3 gives the full variable domain: GAGVSQTPSNKVTEKGKYVELRCDPISGHTALYWYRQSLGQGPEFLIYFQGTGAADDSGLPNDRFFAVRPEGSVSTLKIQRTERGDSAVYLCASSLTLTVSGNTIYFGEGSWLTVV.

V gene TRBV19 combines with J gene TRBJ2-7, with TRBD2 matching over 13 bases. Germline assignment: CDR1 LNHDA and CDR2 SQIVND (reference sequence). J was trimmed by 2 bases and V by 6 bases; bases with no gene match: 4. CDR3 length equals 15 residues. CDR3 loop: CASSQGLAGTYEQYF. In DNA, the CDR3 is TGTGCCAGTAGCCAGGGACTAGCGGGGACCTACGAGCAGTACTTC.

V and J are TRBV2 and TRBJ2-1, with D uncertain. The V end lost 10 bases, the J end lost 0 bases, and 22 bases lay between the germline ends. CDR3 size: 17 residues. Per germline, CDR1 SNHLY and CDR2 FYNNEI. The DNA for the CDR3 is TGTGCCATACCTTGGCGTCTTGGGTCTAGCTCCTACAATGAGCAGTTCTTC. This sequence encodes CAIPWRLGSSSYNEQFF.